Following are 27 T cell receptor beta chains from one sample sequenced in a study of regulatory T cells in long-lasting Graves disease (dated by TCRdb to the early 2020s). The intended sense of this specimen's time point label: newly diagnosed GD, antithyroid drugs for less than 3 months. For both TCR sequencing and RNA sequencing, RNA was extracted from PBMCs in TRIzol. Library construction relied on multiplex PCR. Sequencing took place on an Illumina HiSeq 4000. iRepertoire HTBI primers and Arm-PCR amplification of CDR3 regions were used to construct TCR beta libraries. TCRdb took the public reads, trimmed them with fastp at Q25, ran MiXCR for clone calling and kept in-frame beta chains. Each entry is one CDR3 protein sequence, shown with its most common DNA and genes. The table for this sample lists under 700,000 distinct CDR3 sequences; 15% to 20% of them were counted only once. The ten largest clones add up to approximately 25% of the sample.

These sequences were also reported in another study, on T cells in Graves' hyperthyroidism and ophthalmopathy.

Source: peripheral blood mononuclear cells (PBMCs), taken at new diagnosis, from a patient treated with antithyroid drugs. These receptors were collected from a woman aged 35-65 years with Graves disease. Donor details come from another sample of the same person, matched by shared clones.

The J gene is TRBJ2-7, the V gene TRBV12-3 or TRBV12-4; 7 bases match TRBD1. The CDR3 has 17 residues. The junction had 11 bases not matched to a gene; V was cut back by 3 bases and J by 0 bases. As DNA, the CDR3 is TGTGCCAGCAGTTTCTCAGTCCCGGGACAGAGCTCCTACGAGCAGTACTTC. It encodes CASSFSVPGQSSYEQYF.

This clonotype was seen ten or more times. The chain has TRBV29-1 and TRBJ1-1; possibly TRBD1 for D (6 bases). CDR1 and CDR2 (germline): SQVTM, ANQGSEA. The CDR3 is 12 residues long. V was clipped by 4 bases and J by 0 bases, with 6 bases between them. DNA of the CDR3: TGCAGCGTTGCAGGGGTGAACACTGAAGCTTTCTTT. Translation gives CSVAGVNTEAFF.

This clonotype has only a few counts. The chain recombines TRBV14 with TRBJ1-2; D may be TRBD1 (6 bases). CDR1 is SGHDN and CDR2 is FVKESK in the germline V gene. Trimming cost V 4 bases and J 8 bases, with 17 bases left between them. There are 14 residues in the CDR3. This chain's CDR3 is CASSPLGGGAGYTF. The CDR3 nucleotides are TGTGCCAGCAGCCCCCTGGGGGGGGGCGCGGGCTACACCTTC. Variable domain in full (rest from reference TRBV14 and TRBJ1-2): EAGVTQFPSHSVIEKGQTVTLRCDPISGHDNLYWYRRVMGKEIKFLLHFVKESKQDESGMPNNRFLAERTGGTYSTLKVQPAELEDSGVYFCASSPLGGGAGYTFGSGTRLTVV.

This clonotype has just a few counts. This chain connects TRBV4-1 to TRBJ1-5; D gene unclear. CDR1 and CDR2 (germline): MGHRA, YSYEKL. The CDR3 is 13 amino acids. V was clipped by 4 bases and J by 5 bases, with 9 bases between them. CDR3 in amino acids: CASSLPGDQPQHF. The CDR3 DNA follows: TGCGCCAGCAGCCTACCAGGAGATCAGCCCCAGCATTTT.

The chain joins TRBV10-3 to TRBJ1-6; D uncertain. From germline, CDR1 is ENHRY and CDR2 SYGVKD. There are 14 residues in the CDR3. Trimming shortened V by 2 bases and J by 10 bases, and 12 bases separated the two germline ends. The CDR3 loop reads CAISEMGSDSPLHF. CDR3 nucleotide sequence: TGTGCCATCAGTGAGATGGGCAGCGACTCACCCCTCCACTTT.

The rearrangement joins TRBV12-3 or TRBV12-4 to TRBJ2-6, with 7 bases that match TRBD1. The CDR3 contains 19 residues. J was trimmed by 0 bases and V by 5 bases; bases with no gene match: 13. Written as DNA, the CDR3 is TGTGCCAGCAGTAACTTCGGGACAGCCATTCTCTCTGGGGCCAACGTCCTGACTTTC. This gives the protein CASSNFGTAILSGANVLTF.

This clonotype was seen only a few times. The chain is built from TRBV6-1 and TRBJ1-1; tentatively, D is TRBD1 (5 bases). The CDR3 consists of 17 residues. Per germline, CDR1 MNHNS and CDR2 SASEGT. V lost 5 bases, J lost 0 bases, and 19 bases lay in between. The CDR3 DNA is TGTGCCAGCAGTAGACAGTCCTTTGGGAAAATGAACACTGAAGCTTTCTTT. This translates into CASSRQSFGKMNTEAFF.

This clonotype was detected ten times or more. V and J are TRBV7-9 and TRBJ1-4; tentative D call: TRBD1 (5 bases). Deletions cut 5 bases from V and 8 bases from J, with 18 bases between. There are 15 residues in the CDR3. Looked up from germline, CDR1 is SEHNR and CDR2 is FQNEAQ (reference sequence). The CDR3 sequence: CASSTDTGVKEKLFF. Written as DNA, the CDR3 is TGTGCCAGCAGCACAGATACAGGAGTAAAAGAAAAACTGTTTTTT.

This clonotype was seen at least ten times. The chain has TRBV28 and TRBJ1-2; 7 bases are a match to TRBD1. Per the germline V gene, CDR1 is MDHEN and CDR2 is SYDVKM. The V gene end was trimmed by 5 bases and the J gene end by 6 bases; junction bases not matched to a gene: 9. The CDR3 is made up of 14 amino acids. CDR3 DNA: TGTGCCAGCAGTGTCTCGGGACAGTCCAATGGCTACACCTTC. Translating it yields CASSVSGQSNGYTF.

This clonotype was observed at least ten times. This sequence joins TRBV2 and TRBJ1-2, with 7 positions matching TRBD1. The CDR3 covers 15 residues. The germline CDR1 and CDR2 sequences are SNHLY and FYNNEI. V shed 0 bases, J shed 4 bases, and the junction held 5 bases outside the gene matches. Written as DNA, the CDR3 is TGTGCCAGCAGTGAAGCCCTAGGACAGGCCTATGGCTACACCTTC. Translation gives CASSEALGQAYGYTF.

The chain links TRBV3-1 to TRBJ2-1, with a possible D match to TRBD2 (7 bases). V lost 4 bases, J lost 3 bases, and 13 bases lay in between. The CDR3 consists of 15 residues. Germline-derived CDR1 and CDR2 are LGHDT and YNNKEL (reference sequence). CDR3 sequence (DNA): TGTGCCAGCAGCCCTGGGGGGGCCCTCTACAATGAGCAGTTCTTC. Translated, it gives CASSPGGALYNEQFF.

This clonotype was counted at least ten times. The V and J genes are TRBV27 and TRBJ1-1; 10 nucleotides agree with TRBD1. The CDR3 runs 15 residues. Germline loops: CDR1 MNHEY, CDR2 SMNVEV (reference sequence). The junction had 10 bases not matched to a gene; V was cut back by 6 bases and J by 6 bases. The CDR3 region has the DNA TGTGCCAGCAGAGTACTCGGACAGGGGGGACCTGAAGCTTTCTTT. Translation gives CASRVLGQGGPEAFF.

The V call is TRBV5-1, the J call TRBJ1-3; 9 bases map to TRBD1. Trimming at V came to 3 bases and at J to 2 bases, leaving 6 bases not matched to a gene. Per germline, CDR1 SGHRS and CDR2 YFSETQ. The CDR3 sequence is 16 residues long. The CDR3: CASSSGTGFPGNTIYF. CDR3 nucleotides: TGCGCCAGCAGCTCCGGGACAGGGTTCCCTGGAAACACCATATATTTT.

V and J are TRBV6-2 or TRBV6-3 and TRBJ1-6, with D perhaps matching TRBD1 (6 bases). Trimming shortened V by 2 bases and J by 0 bases, and 14 bases separated the two germline ends. Germline assignment: CDR1 MNHEY and CDR2 SVGEGT. This CDR3 spans 18 amino acids. CDR3 protein: CASSYAGGFSSYNSPLHF. CDR3 DNA sequence: TGTGCCAGCAGTTACGCGGGGGGCTTCAGCTCCTATAATTCACCCCTCCACTTT.

This clonotype turned up a few times. This chain links TRBV20-1 with TRBJ2-7; TRBD2 matches at 15 bases. The V segment lost 5 bases and the J segment 3 bases; nucleotides outside the gene matches: 11. Germline CDR1 is DFQATT and CDR2 is SNEGSKA (reference sequence). CDR3 size: 17 residues. In nucleotides, the CDR3 is TGCAGTGCTGAGCGGGTCGGACTAGCGGGGGGGTTCTACGAGCAGTACTTC. Translated, it gives CSAERVGLAGGFYEQYF.

This clonotype was picked up a small number of times. This chain connects TRBV14 to TRBJ1-1; D not certain. Trimming took 3 bases from V and 2 from J, leaving 13 bases between them. Germline assignment: CDR1 SGHDN and CDR2 FVKESK. CDR3 size: 15 residues. The CDR3 nucleotides read TGTGCCAGCAGCCACCCTGGAAGGGATAACACTGAAGCTTTCTTT. Translating it yields CASSHPGRDNTEAFF.

V usage is TRBV7-9 and J usage is TRBJ2-5, with a possible D match to TRBD2 (6 bases). The V and J ends lost 4 bases and 2 bases respectively, with 20 bases between them. CDR1 and CDR2 from the germline V gene are SEHNR and FQNEAQ (reference sequence). The CDR3 consists of 17 residues. The CDR3 bases are TGTGCCAGCAGCTCCACCCCTGAGCTAGGGACTCAAGAGACCCAGTACTTC. Its translation: CASSSTPELGTQETQYF.

This chain joins TRBV14 and TRBJ1-6, with unresolved D. Germline V CDR1 and CDR2: SGHDN, FVKESK. Trimming left V 3 bases short and J 9 bases short, with 12 bases between. The CDR3 totals 14 residues. CDR3 in amino acids: CASSQALVASPLHF. The DNA of the CDR3 is TGTGCCAGCAGCCAGGCTCTCGTAGCTTCACCCCTCCACTTT.

In DNA form, the CDR3 reads TGTGCCAGTACCACGGGTAACTATGGCTACACCTTC. The encoded protein is CASTTGNYGYTF. V is TRBV19 and J is TRBJ1-2; D uncertain. Trimming took 7 bases from V and 1 from J, leaving 7 bases between them. The CDR3 sequence is 12 residues long. In germline, CDR1 is LNHDA, CDR2 SQIVND (reference sequence).

There are many counts of this clonotype. The J gene is TRBJ2-7, the V gene TRBV18, with a possible D match to TRBD1 (6 bases). This CDR3 spans 13 amino acids. V was cut by 8 bases and J by 3 bases, with 14 bases left in between. Germline V CDR1 and CDR2: KGHSH, LQKENI. The CDR3 coding sequence is TGTGCCAGCAGCCCCAGGACAGACTACGAGCAGTACTTC. This sequence encodes CASSPRTDYEQYF.

This chain uses TRBV9 with TRBJ2-1; no clear D gene. The V gene lost 4 bases and the J gene lost 2 bases, with 13 bases spanning the gap. The CDR3 has 15 amino acids. The V gene's germline CDR1 is SGDLS and CDR2 YYNGEE. The CDR3 reads CASSFDGAAYNEQFF. The CDR3 DNA reads as TGTGCCAGCAGCTTCGACGGCGCAGCCTACAATGAGCAGTTCTTC.

This clonotype was seen many times. The DNA for the CDR3 is TGTGCCAGCAGCTCAAGGGGGCGATTCTCCTATGGCTACACCTTC. As protein: CASSSRGRFSYGYTF. This sequence joins TRBV3-1 and TRBJ1-2; 7 positions agree with TRBD1. CDR3 length: 15 residues. The J segment lost 4 bases and the V segment lost 5 bases, leaving 10 bases of the junction unmatched. CDR1 LGHDT and CDR2 YNNKEL come from the germline V gene (reference sequence).

At least ten counts were recorded for this clonotype. The chain carries TRBV11-2 and TRBJ2-7; tentatively, D is TRBD2 (5 bases). With 5 bases removed from V and 2 bases from J, the gap between germline ends came to 10 bases. Germline CDR1 is SGHAT and CDR2 is FQNNGV. CDR3 size: 13 residues. The CDR3 loop is CASSAGGPYEQYF. CDR3 bases: TGTGCCAGCAGCGCCGGAGGCCCCTACGAGCAGTACTTC.

Remarks on this clonotype: Compared with germline, one end of the junction differs, possibly owing to a read error. V and J are TRBV5-6 and TRBJ1-2; the D gene is possibly TRBD1 (6 bases). CDR3 length: 12 residues. The germline gives CDR1 SGHDT, CDR2 YYEEEE. For the CDR3, the DNA is TGTACCAGCAACCGACAGGCCTATGGCTACACCTTC. Protein product: CTSNRQAYGYTF.

The chain joins TRBV5-4 to TRBJ1-2, with D unclear. This CDR3 region has 14 residues. Between the trimmed V and J ends, which lost 0 bases and 6 bases, there was a span of 12 bases. CDR1 SGHNT and CDR2 YYREEE come from the germline V gene (reference sequence). This CDR3 is CASSLAGVSHGYTF. The CDR3 bases are TGTGCCAGCAGCTTGGCCGGGGTCAGCCATGGCTACACCTTC. Drawing the rest from reference TRBV5-4 and TRBJ1-2, the complete variable domain is ETGVTQSPTHLIKTRGQQVTLRCSSQSGHNTVSWYQQALGQGPQFIFQYYREEENGRGNFPPRFSGLQFPNYSSELNVNALELDDSALYLCASSLAGVSHGYTFGSGTRLTVV.

This clonotype has ten or more counts. V and J are TRBV11-2 and TRBJ2-5, with D perhaps given as TRBD1 or TRBD2 (6 bases each). The germline CDR1 and CDR2 sequences are SGHAT and FQNNGV. The length of the CDR3 is 14 residues. Trimming pared 5 bases from V and 4 bases from J, leaving 14 bases between. The CDR3 region has the DNA TGTGCCAGCAGCCTAGGGGGGTGGGGAGAGACCCAGTACTTC. Amino acids: CASSLGGWGETQYF.

This clonotype was picked up many times. The chain uses TRBV20-1 and TRBJ2-3; 7 bases fit TRBD1. J was trimmed by 1 base and V by 6 bases; bases with no gene match: 7. Germline-derived CDR1 and CDR2 are DFQATT and SNEGSKA (reference sequence). CDR3 length equals 14 residues. The CDR3 DNA is TGCAGTGCCAGGGACAGCCGACGCACAGATACGCAGTATTTT. It specifies CSARDSRRTDTQYF.